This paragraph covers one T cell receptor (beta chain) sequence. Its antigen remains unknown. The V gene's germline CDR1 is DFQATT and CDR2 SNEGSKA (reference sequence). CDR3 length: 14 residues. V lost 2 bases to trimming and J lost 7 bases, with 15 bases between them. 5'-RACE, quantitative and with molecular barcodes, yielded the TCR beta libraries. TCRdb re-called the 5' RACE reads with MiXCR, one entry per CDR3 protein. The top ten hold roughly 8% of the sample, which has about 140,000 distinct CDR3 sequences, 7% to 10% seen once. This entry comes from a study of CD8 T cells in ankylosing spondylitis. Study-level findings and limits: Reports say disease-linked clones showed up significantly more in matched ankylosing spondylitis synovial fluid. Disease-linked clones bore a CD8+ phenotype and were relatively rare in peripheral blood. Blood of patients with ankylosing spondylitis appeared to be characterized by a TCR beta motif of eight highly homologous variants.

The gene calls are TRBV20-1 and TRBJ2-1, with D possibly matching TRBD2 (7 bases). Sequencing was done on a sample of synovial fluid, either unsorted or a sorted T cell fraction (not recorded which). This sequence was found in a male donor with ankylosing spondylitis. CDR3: CSARPPGGRNEQFF. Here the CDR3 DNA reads TGCAGTGCTAGACCCCCGGGGGGCCGAAATGAGCAGTTCTTC.